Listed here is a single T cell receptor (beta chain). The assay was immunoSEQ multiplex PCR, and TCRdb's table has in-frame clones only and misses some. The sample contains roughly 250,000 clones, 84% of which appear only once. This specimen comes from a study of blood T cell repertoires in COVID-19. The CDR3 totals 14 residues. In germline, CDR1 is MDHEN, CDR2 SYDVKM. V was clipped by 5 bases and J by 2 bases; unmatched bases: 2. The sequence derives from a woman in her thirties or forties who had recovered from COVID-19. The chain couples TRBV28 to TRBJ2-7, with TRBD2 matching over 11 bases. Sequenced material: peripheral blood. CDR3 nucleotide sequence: TGTGCCAGCAGTCTACTAGCGGGGGCCTACGAGCAGTACTTC. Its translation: CASSLLAGAYEQYF.